This record concerns one T cell receptor beta chain sequence. Its antigen remains unknown. This specimen comes from a study of OX40 agonist ivuxolimab in advanced cancers. Overall study: Ivuxolimab, an agonist antibody against OX40 (CD134), was given to patients. At 0.01 to 10 mg/kg, ivuxolimab was administered intravenously to patients every 2 weeks. General study findings and limits: The antigens recognized by the expanded peripheral T cells, that is their antigen specificity, were not determined.

Generated by immunoSEQ multiplex PCR, the TCRdb table keeps only in-frame clones and is missing some. The repertoire consists of about 70,000 clones, with 70% to 90% occurring once and the leading ten covering around 0.9%. There are 14 residues in the CDR3. The germline V gene has CDR1 GTSNPN and CDR2 SVGIG (reference sequence). Trimming removed 5 bases from V and 5 bases from J; junction bases left unmatched: 9. The receptor's source is an adult with an advanced solid tumor such as melanoma, head and neck, liver or kidney cancer. Sample: CD4+ or CD8+ T cells sorted from blood, taken in a trial of the OX40 agonist ivuxolimab. The rearrangement links TRBV30 to TRBJ1-5, with 7 nucleotides matching TRBD1. The CDR3 loop is CAWGRQGGDQPQHF. DNA of the CDR3: TGTGCCTGGGGCCGACAGGGAGGCGATCAGCCCCAGCATTTT.